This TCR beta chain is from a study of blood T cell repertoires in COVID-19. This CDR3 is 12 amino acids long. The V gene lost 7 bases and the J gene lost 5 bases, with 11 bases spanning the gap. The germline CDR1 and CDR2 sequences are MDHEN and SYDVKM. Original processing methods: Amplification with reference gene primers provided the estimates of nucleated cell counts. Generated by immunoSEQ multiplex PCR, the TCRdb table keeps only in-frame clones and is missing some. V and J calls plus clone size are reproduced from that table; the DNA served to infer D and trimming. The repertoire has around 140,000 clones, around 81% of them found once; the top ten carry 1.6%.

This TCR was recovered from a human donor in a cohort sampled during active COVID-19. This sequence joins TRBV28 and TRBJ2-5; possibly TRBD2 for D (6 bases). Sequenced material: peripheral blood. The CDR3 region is CASKRALETQYF. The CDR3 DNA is TGTGCCAGCAAGCGGGCTTTGGAGACCCAGTACTTC. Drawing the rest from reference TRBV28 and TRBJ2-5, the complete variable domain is DVKVTQSSRYLVKRTGEKVFLECVQDMDHENMFWYRQDPGLGLRLIYFSYDVKMKEKGDIPEGYSVSREKKERFSLILESASTNQTSMYLCASKRALETQYFGPGTRLLVL.